The TCR beta chain described here comes from a study of vaccination and CD4 T cells after COVID-19 (dated by TCRdb to between 2022 and 2023). Some background on the complete study: SARS-CoV-2 positivity had been established in the convalescent patients by nasal swab PCR, and mild disease was recorded in nine of these patients and severe disease in one. The convalescent cohort included six males and four females, with two Hispanic individuals, seven Caucasians, two Asians and one multiracial person. Participants got two doses of the Pfizer-BioNTech BNT162b2 vaccine (n=8) or two doses of the Moderna mRNA-1273 vaccine (n=2). Post-COVID blood samples were collected from convalescent patients a median of approximately 93 days after diagnosis, with a range of about 30 to 161 days. Post-vaccine blood samples were obtained a median of approximately 70 days after the second vaccine dose, with a range of about 13 to 250 days. The cultures were stimulated with overlapping spike peptide pools from SARS-CoV-2 and from the common cold coronaviruses HCoV-NL63, HCoV-OC43 and HCoV-229E. Control cultures received a CEFX viral epitope pool as the positive control, an HIV-1 Nef peptide pool as the negative control, or no peptide. In 10 COVID-19 convalescent patients and a handful of infection-naive healthy vaccine recipients, researchers compared the spike-specific CD4+ TCR repertoire from before mRNA vaccination with the repertoire from after. General study outcomes and caveats: Only a relatively small number of convalescent patients were included in the study, and early timepoints following natural infection were not analyzed. Of the vaccine-specific clones found in convalescent patients, nearly all (304 of 307) were mono-reactive for SARS-CoV-2 spike instead of being cross-reactive with common cold coronaviruses. Although the median number of SARS-CoV-2-reactive clonotypes went up from 20 to 25 after infection to more than 30 after vaccination, the increase was not significant. In convalescent patients, a median 86.3% of post-vaccine SARS-CoV-2-reactive clones were detected only after vaccination, and vaccine-specific priming was suggested by this finding.

The library was prepared using PCR. At the Johns Hopkins FTIC core, DNA from the cultured CD4+ T cells underwent TCR sequencing with the Oncomine TCR Beta short-read assay. Genomic DNA was extracted from the cultured CD4+ T cells with the QIAamp micro DNA kit. Oncomine TCR Beta libraries from cultured CD4+ T cells were pooled with unique dual indexes and sequenced on an Illumina iSeq 100. In the source study's methods: Non-productive sequences were removed, and CDR3s not starting with C, not ending with F or W, or shorter than 7 amino acids were discarded. Antigen-specific clonotypes were identified with the MANAFEST web application by comparing peptide-stimulated wells with reference and other culture wells. An FDR below 0.05, an odds ratio above 5, and a productive frequency above 0.1% in at least two of three replicate wells were required for clones to be considered positive. A clonotype counted as cross-reactive if it showed significant expansion both in the SARS-CoV-2 spike wells and in at least one common cold coronavirus spike condition. Using R version 3.6.1, CDR3 homology was evaluated through Levenshtein distances (stringdist) along with unrooted phylogenetic trees (ape). Using fastp at Q25 and MiXCR, TCRdb reprocessed the public reads and kept productive beta chains. CDR3 protein sequences are deduplicated, and each keeps its most common genes and DNA. These V and J calls are TCRdb output, not the study's own analysis. The sample contains about 12,000 distinct CDR3 sequences, approximately 57% of them found a single time. About 13% of the sample is in the top ten clones.

This clonotype was found a few times. What this receptor recognizes is not known. No per-base quality is available; no much larger clone lies one base away. Including cysteine and phenylalanine, the CDR3 has 15 amino acids. CDR3 DNA only is kept here, 45 bases in frame from base 1. Unmatched junction bases come to 6, with V trimmed by 3 bases and J by 6 bases. The CDR1 and CDR2 encoded by the germline V gene (reference sequence) are DFQATT and SNEGSKA. The intended sense of this specimen's treatment or condition label: approximately 9-day PBMC culture with coronavirus spike peptide pools or control peptides (ViraFEST assay). The study used the ViraFEST assay, which expanded antigen-specific T cells with peptide pools and then identified expanded clonotypes by TCR sequencing. The convalescent patients' positive SARS-CoV-2 PCR tests were from March to December 2020, which was before the Alpha, Beta and Delta variants emerged in the United States. Each well held 1.5 million to 2.5 million PBMCs cultured with approximately 9.1 ug/ml peptide pools in IMDM containing around 5% human AB serum and approximately 10 IU/ml IL-2. On days 3 and 7, half of the culture medium was replaced with fresh IL-2-containing medium. Once the cells had been in culture for over nine days, the EasySep CD4+ T cell isolation kit was used to isolate CD4+ T cells by negative selection. Ficoll-Paque Plus gradient centrifugation was used to isolate PBMCs from whole blood, and the isolated PBMCs were then either used fresh or cryopreserved at -140C. Each culture condition was generally run in triplicate wells.

Sequencing was carried out using CD4+ T cells from blood, cultured in vitro. The clonotype originates from a human donor who had recovered from COVID-19. The chain employs TRBV20-1 and TRBJ1-6; 9 middle bases align to TRBD1. The CDR3 has the sequence CSAREPGQGNSPLHF. The nucleotides read TGCAGTGCTAGGGAACCGGGACAGGGTAATTCACCCCTCCACTTT.